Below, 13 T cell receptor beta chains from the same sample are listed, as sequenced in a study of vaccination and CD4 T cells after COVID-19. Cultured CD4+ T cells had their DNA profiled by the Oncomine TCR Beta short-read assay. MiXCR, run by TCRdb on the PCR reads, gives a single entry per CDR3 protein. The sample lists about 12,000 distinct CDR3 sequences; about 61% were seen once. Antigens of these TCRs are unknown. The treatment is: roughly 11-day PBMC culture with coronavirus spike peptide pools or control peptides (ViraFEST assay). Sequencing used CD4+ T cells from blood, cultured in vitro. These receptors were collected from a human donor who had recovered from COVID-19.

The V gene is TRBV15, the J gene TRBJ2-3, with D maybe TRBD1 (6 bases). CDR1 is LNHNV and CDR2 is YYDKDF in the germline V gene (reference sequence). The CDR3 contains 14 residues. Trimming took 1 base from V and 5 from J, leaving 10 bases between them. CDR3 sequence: CATSRAQGKDTQYF. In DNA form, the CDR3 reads TGTGCCACCAGCAGAGCACAGGGAAAAGATACGCAGTATTTT.

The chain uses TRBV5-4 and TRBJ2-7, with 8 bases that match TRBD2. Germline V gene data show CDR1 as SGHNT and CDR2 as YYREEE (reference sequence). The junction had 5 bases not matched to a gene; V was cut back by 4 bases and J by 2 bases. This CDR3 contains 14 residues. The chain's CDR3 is CASSKGLGPYEQYF. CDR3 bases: TGTGCCAGCAGCAAGGGACTAGGGCCCTACGAGCAGTACTTC.

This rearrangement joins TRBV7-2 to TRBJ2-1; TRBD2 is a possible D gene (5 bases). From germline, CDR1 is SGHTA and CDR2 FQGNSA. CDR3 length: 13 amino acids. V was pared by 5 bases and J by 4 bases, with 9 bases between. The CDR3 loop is CASSGSVYNEQFF. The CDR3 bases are TGTGCCAGCAGCGGGAGTGTGTACAATGAGCAGTTCTTC.

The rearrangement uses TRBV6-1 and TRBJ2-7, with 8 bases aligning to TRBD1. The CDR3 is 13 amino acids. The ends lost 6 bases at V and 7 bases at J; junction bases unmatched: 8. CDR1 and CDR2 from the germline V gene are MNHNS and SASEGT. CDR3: CASSRGTGNEQYF. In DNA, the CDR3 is TGTGCCAGCAGCCGAGGGACAGGAAATGAGCAGTACTTC.

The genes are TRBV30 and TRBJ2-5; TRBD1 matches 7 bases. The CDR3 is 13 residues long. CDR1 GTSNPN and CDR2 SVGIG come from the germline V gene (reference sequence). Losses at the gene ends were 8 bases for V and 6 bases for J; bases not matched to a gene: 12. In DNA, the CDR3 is TGTGCCGGCCGGGACAGTGAATTCCAGACCCAGTACTTC. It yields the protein CAGRDSEFQTQYF.

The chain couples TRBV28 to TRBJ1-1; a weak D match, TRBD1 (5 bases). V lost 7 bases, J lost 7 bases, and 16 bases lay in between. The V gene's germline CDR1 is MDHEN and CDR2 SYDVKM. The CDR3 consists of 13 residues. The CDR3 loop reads CASIGATSFEAFF. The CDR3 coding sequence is TGTGCCAGCATCGGGGCCACTTCTTTTGAAGCTTTCTTT.

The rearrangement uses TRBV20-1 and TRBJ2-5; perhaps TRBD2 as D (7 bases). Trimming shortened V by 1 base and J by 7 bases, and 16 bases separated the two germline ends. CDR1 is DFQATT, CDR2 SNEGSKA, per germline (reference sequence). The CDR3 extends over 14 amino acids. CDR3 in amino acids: CSARGRGRGVTQYF. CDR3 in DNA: TGCAGTGCTAGAGGAAGGGGGAGGGGAGTGACCCAGTACTTC.

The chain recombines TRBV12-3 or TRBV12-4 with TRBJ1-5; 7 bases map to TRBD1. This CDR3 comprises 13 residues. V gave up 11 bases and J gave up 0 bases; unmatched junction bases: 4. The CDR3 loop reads CAAGGYSNQPQHF. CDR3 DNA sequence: TGTGCCGCAGGGGGTTATAGCAATCAGCCCCAGCATTTT.

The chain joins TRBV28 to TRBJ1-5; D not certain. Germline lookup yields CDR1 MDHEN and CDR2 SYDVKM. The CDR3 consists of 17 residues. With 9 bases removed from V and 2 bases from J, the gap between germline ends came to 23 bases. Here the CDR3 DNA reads TGTGCCAGTTTCCCCCATCCCGGGAGGCAGCGCAATCAGCCCCAGCATTTT. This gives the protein CASFPHPGRQRNQPQHF.

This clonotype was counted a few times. The CDR3 sequence: CASSYGNIQYF. In DNA form, the CDR3 reads TGTGCCAGCAGTTACGGAAACATTCAGTACTTC. The V and J genes are TRBV27 and TRBJ2-4, with D unclear. CDR3 length: 11 residues. Trimming removed 4 bases from V and 6 bases from J, with 4 bases in between. CDR1 and CDR2 from the germline V gene are MNHEY and SMNVEV (reference sequence).

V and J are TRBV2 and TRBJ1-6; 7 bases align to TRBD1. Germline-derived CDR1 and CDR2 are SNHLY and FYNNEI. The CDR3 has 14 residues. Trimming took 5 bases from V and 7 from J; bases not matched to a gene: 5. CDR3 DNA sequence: TGTGCCAGCAGTCTCGACAGGGTAAATTCACCCCTCCACTTT. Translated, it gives CASSLDRVNSPLHF.

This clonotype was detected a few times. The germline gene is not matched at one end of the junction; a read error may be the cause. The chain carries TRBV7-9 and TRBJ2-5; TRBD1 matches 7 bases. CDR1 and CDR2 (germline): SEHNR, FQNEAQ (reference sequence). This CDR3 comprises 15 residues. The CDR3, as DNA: TGCGCCAGCAGCCCCTCAACAGGGGTAGGAGAGACCCAGTACTTC. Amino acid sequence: CASSPSTGVGETQYF. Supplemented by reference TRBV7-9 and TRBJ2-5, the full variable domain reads DTGVSQNPRHKITKRGQNVTFRCDPISEHNRLYWYRQTLGQGPEFLTYFQNEAQLEKSRLLSDRFSAERPKGSFSTLEIQRTEQGDSAMYLCASSPSTGVGETQYFGPGTRLLVL.

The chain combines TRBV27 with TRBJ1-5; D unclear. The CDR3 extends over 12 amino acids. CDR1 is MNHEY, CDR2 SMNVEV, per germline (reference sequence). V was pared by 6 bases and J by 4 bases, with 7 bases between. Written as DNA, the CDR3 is TGTGCCAGCAGGGACCGAAATCAGCCCCAGCATTTT. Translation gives CASRDRNQPQHF.